This T cell receptor (beta chain) comes out of a study of blood T cells in healthy people across ages. On the study more broadly: For every two T cells, template switching captured about one barcoded beta molecule.

The CDR3 contains 17 residues. V gave up 4 bases and J gave up 0 bases, with 16 bases separating them. Germline V gives CDR1 SEHNR, CDR2 FQNEAQ (reference sequence). Peripheral blood samples of 9 to 10 milliliters were drawn from each donor. Study results and limitations: TCR beta diversity per million T cells fell roughly linearly with age. There were more naive CD4+ cells and higher diversity in long-lived donors than in aged donors.

This clonotype was observed a handful of times. The target antigen is unknown. A second about 6 to 12 cycle PCR used barcoded and J-beta primers. TCRdb recomputed calls from the 5' RACE reads with MiXCR, one row per CDR3 protein. The table includes around 1,100,000 distinct CDR3 sequences, roughly two fifths detected once. The sequencing input was blood. The clonotype originates from a man aged 18-30 years in good health. The chain joins TRBV7-9 to TRBJ2-1, with D possibly matching TRBD2 (6 bases). As DNA, the CDR3 is TGTGCCAGCAGCTCCCACGGGCGGGGCATCTCCTACAATGAGCAGTTCTTC. Translated, it gives CASSSHGRGISYNEQFF.